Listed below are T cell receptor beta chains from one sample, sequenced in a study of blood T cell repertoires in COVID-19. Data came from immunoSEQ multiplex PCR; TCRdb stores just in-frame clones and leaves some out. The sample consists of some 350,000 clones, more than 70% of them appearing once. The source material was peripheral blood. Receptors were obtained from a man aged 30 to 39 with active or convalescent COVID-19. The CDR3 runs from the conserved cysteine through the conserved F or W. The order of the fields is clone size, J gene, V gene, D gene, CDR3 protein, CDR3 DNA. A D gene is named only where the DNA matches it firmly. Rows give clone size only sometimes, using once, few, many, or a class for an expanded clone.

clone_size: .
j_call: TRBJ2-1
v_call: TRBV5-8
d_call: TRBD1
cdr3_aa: CATTGTGEFGSYNEQFF
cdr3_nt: TGTGCCACCACCGGGACAGGGGAGTTTGGCTCCTACAATGAGCAGTTCTTC

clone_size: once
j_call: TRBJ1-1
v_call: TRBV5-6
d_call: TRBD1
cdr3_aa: CASSRQGAANTEAFF
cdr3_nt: TGTGCCAGCAGCCGACAGGGGGCGGCGAACACTGAAGCTTTCTTT

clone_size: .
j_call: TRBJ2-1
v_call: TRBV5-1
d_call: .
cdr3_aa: CASSPILGRSYNEQFF
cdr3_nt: TGCGCCAGCAGCCCTATTTTGGGGAGGTCCTACAATGAGCAGTTCTTC

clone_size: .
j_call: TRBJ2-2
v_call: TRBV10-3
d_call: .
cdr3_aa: CAITPSGNTGELFF
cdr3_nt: TGTGCCATCACGCCAAGCGGTAACACCGGGGAGCTGTTTTTT

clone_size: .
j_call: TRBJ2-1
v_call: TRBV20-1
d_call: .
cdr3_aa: CSAFLYEQFF
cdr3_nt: TGCAGTGCTTTTCTCTACGAGCAGTTCTTC

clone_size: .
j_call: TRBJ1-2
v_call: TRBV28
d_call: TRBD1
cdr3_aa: CASRQQGAQTTYGYTF
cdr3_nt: TGTGCCAGCAGACAACAGGGGGCCCAAACCACCTATGGCTACACCTTC

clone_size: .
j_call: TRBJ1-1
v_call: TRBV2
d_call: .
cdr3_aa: CASTGNARTEAFF
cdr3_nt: TGTGCCAGCACAGGGAATGCGCGCACTGAAGCTTTCTTT

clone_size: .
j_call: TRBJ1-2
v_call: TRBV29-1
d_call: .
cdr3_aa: CSGTVGGDYGYTF
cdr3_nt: TGCAGCGGCACAGTGGGAGGGGACTATGGCTACACCTTC

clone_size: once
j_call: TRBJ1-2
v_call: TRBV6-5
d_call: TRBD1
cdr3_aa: CASSSTGPASYGYTF
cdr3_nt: TGTGCCAGCAGCTCGACAGGGCCTGCTAGCTATGGCTACACCTTC

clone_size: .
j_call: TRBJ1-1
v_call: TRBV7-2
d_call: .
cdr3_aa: CASSLHLNTEAFF
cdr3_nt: TGTGCCAGCAGCTTACACTTGAACACTGAAGCTTTCTTT

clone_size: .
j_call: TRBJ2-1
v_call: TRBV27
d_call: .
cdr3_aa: CASSLGGYNEQFF
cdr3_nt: TGTGCCAGCAGTTTGGGAGGCTACAATGAGCAGTTCTTC

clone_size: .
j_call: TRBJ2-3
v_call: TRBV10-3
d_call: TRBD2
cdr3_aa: CAISPSGGARITDTQYF
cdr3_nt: TGTGCCATCAGTCCTAGCGGGGGGGCCCGAATCACAGATACGCAGTATTTT

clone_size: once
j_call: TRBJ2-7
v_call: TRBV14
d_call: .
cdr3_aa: CASSQGRVTEQYF
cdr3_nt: TGTGCCAGCAGCCAAGGACGGGTGACAGAACAGTACTTC

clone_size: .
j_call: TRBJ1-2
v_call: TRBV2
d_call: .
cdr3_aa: CASSELATASGTF
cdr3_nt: TGTGCCAGCAGTGAACTGGCCACTGCCTCGGGGACCTTC

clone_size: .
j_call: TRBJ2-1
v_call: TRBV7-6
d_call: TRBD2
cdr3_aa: CASSSGLVSGNEQFF
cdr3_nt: TGTGCCAGCAGCTCCGGACTAGTTTCGGGCAATGAGCAGTTCTTC

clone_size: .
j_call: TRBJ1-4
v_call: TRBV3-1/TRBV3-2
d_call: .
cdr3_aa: CASSQQQTGKNEKLFF
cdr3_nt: TGTGCCAGCAGCCAACAACAGACAGGAAAAAATGAAAAACTGTTTTTT

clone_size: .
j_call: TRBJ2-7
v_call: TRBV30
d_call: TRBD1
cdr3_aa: CAWRSLGDRTSYEQYF
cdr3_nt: TGTGCCTGGAGGTCCCTCGGGGACAGGACCTCCTACGAGCAGTACTTC

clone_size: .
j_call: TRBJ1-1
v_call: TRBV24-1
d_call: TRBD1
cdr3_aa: CATSDYEVTGENLPAEAFF
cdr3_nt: TGTGCCACCAGTGATTACGAGGTCACAGGGGAAAACTTACCCGCTGAAGCTTTCTTT

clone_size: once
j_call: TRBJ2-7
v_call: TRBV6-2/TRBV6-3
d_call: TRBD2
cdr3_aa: CASSFFGLVGEQYF
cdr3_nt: TGTGCCAGCAGTTTTTTCGGACTAGTTGGCGAGCAGTACTTC

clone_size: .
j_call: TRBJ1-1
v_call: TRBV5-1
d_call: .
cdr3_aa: CASRPEGVLTEAFF
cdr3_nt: TGCGCCAGCAGACCCGAGGGGGTACTCACTGAAGCTTTCTTT

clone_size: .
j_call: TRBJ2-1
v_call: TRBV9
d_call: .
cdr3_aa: CASSVGWRPYNEQFF
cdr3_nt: TGTGCCAGCAGCGTAGGATGGCGGCCCTACAATGAGCAGTTCTTC

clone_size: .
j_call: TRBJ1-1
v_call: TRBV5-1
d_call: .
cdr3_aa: CASSPPGRNTEAFF
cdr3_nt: TGCGCCAGCAGCCCGCCGGGGAGGAACACTGAAGCTTTCTTT

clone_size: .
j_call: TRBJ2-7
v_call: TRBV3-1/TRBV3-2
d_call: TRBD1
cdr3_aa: CASSHGTGYEQYF
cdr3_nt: TGTGCCAGCAGCCATGGGACAGGCTACGAGCAGTACTTC

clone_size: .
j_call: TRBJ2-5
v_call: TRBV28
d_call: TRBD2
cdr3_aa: CASSYSGRALETQYF
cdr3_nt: TGTGCCAGCAGCTATAGCGGGAGGGCCCTGGAGACCCAGTACTTC

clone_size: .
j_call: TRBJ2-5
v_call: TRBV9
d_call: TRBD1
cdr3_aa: CASSAGGTGVGETQYF
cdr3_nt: TGTGCCAGCAGCGCCGGAGGGACAGGGGTAGGGGAGACCCAGTACTTC

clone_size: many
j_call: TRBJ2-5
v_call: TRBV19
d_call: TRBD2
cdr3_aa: CASGERTSGPGLETQYF
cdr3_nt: TGTGCCAGTGGCGAACGGACTAGCGGGCCGGGCTTGGAGACCCAGTACTTC

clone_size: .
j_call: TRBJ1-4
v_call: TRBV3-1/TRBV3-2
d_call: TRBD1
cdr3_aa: CASSQGQDEKLFF
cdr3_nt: TGTGCCAGCAGCCAGGGACAGGATGAAAAACTGTTTTTT

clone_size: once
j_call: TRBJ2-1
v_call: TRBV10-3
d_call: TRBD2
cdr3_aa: CAISPAGGPYNEQFF
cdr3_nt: TGTGCCATCAGTCCAGCGGGGGGGCCCTACAATGAGCAGTTCTTC

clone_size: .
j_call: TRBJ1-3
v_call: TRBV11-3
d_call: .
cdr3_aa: CASSNPRTRGNTIYF
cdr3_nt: TGTGCCAGCAGCAACCCCCGGACACGTGGAAACACCATATATTTT

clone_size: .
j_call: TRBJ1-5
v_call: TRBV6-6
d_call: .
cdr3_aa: CASRQTQGDNQPQHF
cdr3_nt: TGTGCCAGCAGGCAAACTCAAGGGGACAATCAGCCCCAGCATTTT

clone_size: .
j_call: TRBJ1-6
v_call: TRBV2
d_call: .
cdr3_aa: CASRDLTSREVSPLHF
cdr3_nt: TGTGCCAGCAGGGACCTGACCTCCAGGGAAGTGTCACCCCTCCACTTT

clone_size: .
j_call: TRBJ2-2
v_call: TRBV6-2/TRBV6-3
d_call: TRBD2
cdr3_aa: CASSYSRRLAGVEGNTGELFF
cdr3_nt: TGTGCCAGCAGTTACTCGAGGAGACTAGCGGGAGTGGAGGGGAACACCGGGGAGCTGTTTTTT